This passage covers 18 T cell receptor beta chains from one sample sequenced in a study of graft-versus-host responses after intestinal transplantation. No antigen is known for these receptors. Method: immunoSEQ multiplex PCR; TCRdb's copy keeps in-frame clones and lacks some. The sample consists of some 41,000 clones, roughly 95% of them appearing once. The starting material was unstimulated CD8+ T cells sorted from spleen or lymph node cells, obtained before transplant. The receptors were gathered from a human donor who was the organ donor for an intestinal transplant.

The gene calls are TRBV7-2 and TRBJ2-1; 11 positions match TRBD2. After removal of 5 bases from V and 7 bases from J, the junction contained 7 bases not matched to a gene. Germline V gives CDR1 SGHTA, CDR2 FQGNSA. CDR3 length: 15 amino acids. The CDR3 spells CASSPLAGVANEQFF. The CDR3 DNA sequence: TGTGCCAGCAGCCCACTAGCGGGGGTTGCGAATGAGCAGTTCTTC.

The J gene is TRBJ2-5, the V gene TRBV29-1, with 8 bases aligning to TRBD1. This CDR3 has 13 residues. After removal of 0 bases from V and 7 bases from J, the junction contained 4 bases not matched to a gene. Germline CDR1 is SQVTM and CDR2 is ANQGSEA. This chain's CDR3 is CSVEDVGQGTQYF. The CDR3 coding sequence is TGCAGCGTTGAAGATGTAGGACAGGGGACCCAGTACTTC.

This CDR3 is CASSYGRGYEQYF. CDR3 sequence (DNA): TGTGCCAGCAGTTACGGCAGGGGGTACGAGCAGTACTTC. The rearrangement links TRBV6-5 to TRBJ2-5; 7 bases agree with TRBD1. The better agreement between TRBJ2-7 and the DNA end casts doubt on the J call. CDR1 and CDR2 (germline): MNHEY, SVGAGI. The CDR3 sequence is 13 residues long.

The CDR3 bases are TGTGCCAGCGATGGCGGGGATTTCCCCAATGAGCAGTTCTTC. This translates into CASDGGDFPNEQFF. The chain has TRBV5-4 and TRBJ2-1; possibly TRBD2 for D (6 bases). Germline lookup yields CDR1 SGHNT and CDR2 YYREEE (reference sequence). This CDR3 region has 14 residues. Between the trimmed V and J ends, which lost 7 bases and 6 bases, there was a span of 17 bases.

In this sample, this clone turned up once. This chain connects TRBV12-5 to TRBJ2-2; a weak D match, TRBD2 (6 bases). There are 16 residues in the CDR3. Looked up from germline, CDR1 is LGHNT and CDR2 is FRNRAP. Trimming pared 4 bases from V and 6 bases from J, leaving 18 bases between. This CDR3 reads CASGCPRGMGSGELFF. In DNA form, the CDR3 reads TGTGCTAGTGGTTGCCCTCGGGGGATGGGATCCGGGGAGCTGTTTTTT.

The rearrangement joins TRBV6-5 to TRBJ1-2; TRBD1 matches at 10 bases. Germline values: CDR1 MNHEY, CDR2 SVGAGI. V dropped 10 bases and J dropped 0; count of bases not matched to a gene: 8. The length of the CDR3 is 15 residues. The CDR3 loop reads CATLTGGEANYGYTF. The CDR3 DNA is TGTGCCACCTTGACAGGGGGCGAAGCTAACTATGGCTACACCTTC.

This chain uses TRBV5-1 with TRBJ1-3; D might be TRBD1 (5 bases). The CDR3 covers 14 residues. Trimming took off 5 bases at V and 1 base at J, with 10 bases between the two ends. Germline CDR1 and CDR2: SGHRS and YFSETQ. Here the CDR3 DNA reads TGCGCCAGCAGAAGGGGAAGATCTGGAAACACCATATATTTT. It codes for CASRRGRSGNTIYF.

The V and J genes are TRBV7-2 and TRBJ1-3, with unresolved D. V gave up 0 bases and J gave up 1 base, with 7 bases separating them. Germline loops: CDR1 SGHTA, CDR2 FQGNSA. The CDR3 has 15 amino acids. In DNA, the CDR3 is TGTGCCAGCAGCTTAGCGCCCGGGTCTGGAAACACCATATATTTT. Protein: CASSLAPGSGNTIYF.

V gene TRBV9 combines with J gene TRBJ1-5, with TRBD1 as a possible D gene (6 bases). Germline CDR1 reads SGDLS; CDR2 reads YYNGEE. The CDR3 length is 15 residues. The V end was cut by 4 bases, the J end by 7 bases, with 18 bases between. CDR3 nucleotides: TGTGCCAGCAGCCTAGGGGGGGGCGCGGAGCAGCCCCAGCATTTT. As protein: CASSLGGGAEQPQHF.

V is TRBV7-2 and J is TRBJ2-7; no reliable D call. Between the trimmed V and J ends, which lost 3 bases and 0 bases, there was a span of 3 bases. This CDR3 comprises 12 residues. Per germline, CDR1 SGHTA and CDR2 FQGNSA. Here the CDR3 reads CASSFSSYEQYF. The CDR3 nucleotides are TGTGCCAGCAGCTTCAGCTCCTACGAGCAGTACTTC.

In its sample, this clone was seen once. The same CDR3 also results from other DNA sequences found in this sample. This rearrangement joins TRBV4-1 to TRBJ1-6; no reliable D call. In germline, CDR1 is MGHRA, CDR2 YSYEKL. The CDR3 loop spans 15 amino acids. V lost 4 bases, J lost 7 bases, and 14 bases lay in between. CDR3: CASSPGRLPNSPLHF. DNA of the CDR3: TGCGCCAGCAGCCCCGGGAGACTGCCAAATTCACCCCTCCACTTT.

The chain links TRBV27 to TRBJ1-4; a possible D gene is TRBD1 (5 bases). V gave up 1 base and J gave up 4 bases, with 10 bases separating them. CDR1 and CDR2 (germline): MNHEY, SMNVEV (reference sequence). The CDR3 consists of 15 residues. The CDR3 coding sequence is TGTGCCAGCAGTTTATTGGGGGGGGTTAATGAAAAACTGTTTTTT. Amino acids: CASSLLGGVNEKLFF.

V and J are TRBV11-2 and TRBJ2-3; D is undetermined. Germline assignment: CDR1 SGHAT and CDR2 FQNNGV. The ends were cut back, 5 bases at V and 3 bases at J, with 18 bases in the middle. The CDR3 has 16 amino acids. Written as DNA, the CDR3 is TGTGCCAGCAGCCTCCCGGGTTGGGGTGAAACAGATACGCAGTATTTT. Amino acids: CASSLPGWGETDTQYF.

V is TRBV7-9 and J is TRBJ2-5; D call uncertain. The V and J ends lost 5 bases and 5 bases respectively, with 12 bases between them. The CDR3 contains 13 residues. Germline-derived CDR1 and CDR2 are SEHNR and FQNEAQ (reference sequence). The CDR3 nucleotides read TGTGCCAGCAGCAGAGCCGGGTGGGAGACCCAGTACTTC. It encodes CASSRAGWETQYF.

The J gene is TRBJ2-1, the V gene TRBV19, with D unresolved. Germline values: CDR1 LNHDA, CDR2 SQIVND (reference sequence). V shed 7 bases and J shed 4 bases, with 20 bases lying between them. The CDR3 extends over 16 amino acids. The CDR3 region has the DNA TGTGCCAGTACTCCCACCGGCAGGCTCCTATACAATGAGCAGTTCTTC. It specifies CASTPTGRLLYNEQFF.

The chain joins TRBV7-6 to TRBJ2-7; tentatively, D is TRBD1 or TRBD2 (5 bases each). CDR3 size: 15 residues. Germline CDR1 SGHVS, CDR2 FNYEAQ. V was clipped by 0 bases and J by 3 bases, with 12 bases between them. CDR3 DNA sequence: TGTGCCAGCAGCTTAGCGCTCGGGGCGAGCTACGAGCAGTACTTC. Translation gives CASSLALGASYEQYF. The full variable domain, its missing parts supplied by reference TRBV7-6 and TRBJ2-7, is GAGVSQSPRYKVTKRGQDVALRCDPISGHVSLYWYRQALGQGPEFLTYFNYEAQQDKSGLPNDRFSAERPEGSISTLTIQRTEQRDSAMYRCASSLALGASYEQYFGPGTRLTVT.

Only one count was recorded for this clone. The chain uses TRBV7-9 and TRBJ2-5; the D call may be TRBD1 or TRBD2 (5 bases each). V was shortened by 5 bases and J by 2 bases, with 18 bases between the two germline ends. CDR3 length equals 16 residues. CDR1 and CDR2 from the germline V gene are SEHNR and FQNEAQ (reference sequence). The CDR3 spells CASSPPYGASQETQYF. In DNA, the CDR3 is TGTGCCAGCAGCCCCCCATACGGGGCCTCACAAGAGACCCAGTACTTC. Full variable domain (rest looked up from reference TRBV7-9 and TRBJ2-5): DTGVSQNPRHKITKRGQNVTFRCDPISEHNRLYWYRQTLGQGPEFLTYFQNEAQLEKSRLLSDRFSAERPKGSFSTLEIQRTEQGDSAMYLCASSPPYGASQETQYFGPGTRLLVL.

This clone was seen only a few times. The V and J genes are TRBV4-1 and TRBJ2-7; D not certain. This CDR3 is built from 13 residues. V was shortened by 0 bases and J by 2 bases, with 5 bases between the two germline ends. In germline, CDR1 is MGHRA, CDR2 YSYEKL. The DNA of the CDR3 is TGCGCCAGCAGCCAAGATGTAACCTACGAGCAGTACTTC. It yields the protein CASSQDVTYEQYF.